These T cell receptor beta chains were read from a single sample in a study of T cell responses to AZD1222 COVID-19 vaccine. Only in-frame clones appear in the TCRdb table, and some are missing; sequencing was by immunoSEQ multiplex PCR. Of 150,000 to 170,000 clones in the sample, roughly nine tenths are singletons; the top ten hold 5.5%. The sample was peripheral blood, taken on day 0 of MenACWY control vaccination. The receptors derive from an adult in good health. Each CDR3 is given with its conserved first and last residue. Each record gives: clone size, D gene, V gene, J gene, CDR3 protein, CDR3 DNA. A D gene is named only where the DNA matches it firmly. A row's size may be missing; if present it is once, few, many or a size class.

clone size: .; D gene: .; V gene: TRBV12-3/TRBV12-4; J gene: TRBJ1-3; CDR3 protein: CASSLSLANTIYF; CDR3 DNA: TGTGCCAGCAGTCTAAGCCTGGCAAACACCATATATTTT
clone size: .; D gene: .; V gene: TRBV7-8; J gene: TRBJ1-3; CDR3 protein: CASSLDPVPRGNTIYF; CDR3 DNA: TGTGCCAGCAGCTTAGATCCGGTTCCTAGGGGAAACACCATATATTTT
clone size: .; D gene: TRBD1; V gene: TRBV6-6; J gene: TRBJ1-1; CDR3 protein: CASIGQGETEAFF; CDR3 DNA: TGTGCCAGCATTGGACAGGGGGAAACTGAAGCTTTCTTT
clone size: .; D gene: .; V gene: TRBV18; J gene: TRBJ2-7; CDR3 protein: CASSLKPGHSSYEQYF; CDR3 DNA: TGTGCCAGCTCACTAAAGCCGGGACATTCGTCCTACGAGCAGTACTTC
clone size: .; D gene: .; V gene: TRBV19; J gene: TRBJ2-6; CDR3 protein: CASSGTVLFSGANVLTF; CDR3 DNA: TGTGCCAGTAGCGGGACGGTCCTGTTCTCTGGGGCCAACGTCCTGACTTTC
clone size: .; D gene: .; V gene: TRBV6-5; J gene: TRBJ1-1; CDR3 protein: CACTEGGVYTEAFF; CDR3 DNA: TGTGCCTGCACGGAAGGGGGGGTTTACACTGAAGCTTTCTTT
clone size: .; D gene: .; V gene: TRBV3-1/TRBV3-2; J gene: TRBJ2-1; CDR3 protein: CASTPIGWANEQFF; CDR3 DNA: TGTGCCAGCACTCCAATTGGGTGGGCCAATGAGCAGTTCTTC
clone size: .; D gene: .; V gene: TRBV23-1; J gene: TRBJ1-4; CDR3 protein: CASSQSFLSFVLGTNEKLFF; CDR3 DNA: TGCGCCAGCAGTCAATCGTTTTTGAGTTTTGTTCTGGGAACTAATGAAAAACTGTTTTTT
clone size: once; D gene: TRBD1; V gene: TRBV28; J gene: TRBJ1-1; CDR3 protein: CASSQDRVITEAFF; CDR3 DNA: TGTGCCAGCAGTCAAGACAGGGTAATCACTGAAGCTTTCTTT
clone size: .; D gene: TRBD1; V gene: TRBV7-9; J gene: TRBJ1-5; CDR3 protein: CASSPGTGEGRRDQPQHF; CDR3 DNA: TGTGCCAGCAGCCCCGGGACAGGGGAAGGAAGGAGGGATCAGCCCCAGCATTTT
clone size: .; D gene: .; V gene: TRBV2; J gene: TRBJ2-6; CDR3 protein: CASGTPSSGVYSGANVLTF; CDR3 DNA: TGTGCCAGTGGGACACCTTCAAGCGGGGTTTACTCTGGGGCCAACGTCCTGACTTTC
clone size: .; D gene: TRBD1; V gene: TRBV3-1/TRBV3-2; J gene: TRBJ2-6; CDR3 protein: CASSQGTGLGANVLTF; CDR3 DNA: TGTGCCAGCAGCCAAGGGACAGGGCTCGGGGCCAACGTCCTGACTTTC
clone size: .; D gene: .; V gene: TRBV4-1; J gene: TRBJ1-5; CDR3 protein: CASSQGGTFSNQPQHF; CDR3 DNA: TGCGCCAGCAGCCAAGGGGGGACATTTAGCAATCAGCCCCAGCATTTT
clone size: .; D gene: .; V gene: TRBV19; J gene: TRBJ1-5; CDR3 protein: CASSMGQGSGNQPQHF; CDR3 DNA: TGTGCCAGTAGTATGGGCCAGGGGAGCGGCAATCAGCCCCAGCATTTT
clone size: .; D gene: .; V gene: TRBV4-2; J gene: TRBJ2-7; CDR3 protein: CASSPGGYEQYF; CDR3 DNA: TGTGCCAGCAGCCCTGGGGGATACGAGCAGTACTTC
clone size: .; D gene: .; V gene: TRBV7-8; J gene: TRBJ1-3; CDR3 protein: CASSLETGNTIYF; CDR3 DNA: TGTGCCAGCAGCTTAGAGACGGGAAACACCATATATTTT
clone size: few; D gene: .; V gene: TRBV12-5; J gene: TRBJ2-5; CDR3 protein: CASGLGEGKETQYF; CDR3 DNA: TGTGCTAGTGGTCTGGGAGAGGGGAAAGAGACCCAGTACTTC
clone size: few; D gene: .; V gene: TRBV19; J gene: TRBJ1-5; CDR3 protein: CASRGPGSNQPQHF; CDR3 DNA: TGTGCCAGTAGAGGTCCTGGAAGCAATCAGCCCCAGCATTTT
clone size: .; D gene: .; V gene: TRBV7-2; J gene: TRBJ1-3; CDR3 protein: CASSFGGNTIYF; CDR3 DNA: TGTGCCAGCAGCTTTGGAGGAAACACCATATATTTT
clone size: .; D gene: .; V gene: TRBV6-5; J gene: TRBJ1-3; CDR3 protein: CASADRFRGNTIYF; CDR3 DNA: TGTGCCAGTGCTGACCGCTTTCGGGGAAACACCATATATTTT
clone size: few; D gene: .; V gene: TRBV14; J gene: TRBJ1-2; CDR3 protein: CASSQGQQNYGYTF; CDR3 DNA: TGTGCCAGCAGCCAAGGTCAGCAAAACTATGGCTACACCTTC
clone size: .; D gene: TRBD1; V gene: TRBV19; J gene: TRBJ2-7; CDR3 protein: CASSKLGTGASYEQYF; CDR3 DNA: TGTGCCAGTAGTAAACTCGGGACAGGGGCTTCCTACGAGCAGTACTTC
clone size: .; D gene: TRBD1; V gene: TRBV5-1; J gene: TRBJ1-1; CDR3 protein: CASSLGTGMGDTEAFF; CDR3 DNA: TGCGCCAGCAGCTTGGGGACAGGGATGGGGGACACTGAAGCTTTCTTT
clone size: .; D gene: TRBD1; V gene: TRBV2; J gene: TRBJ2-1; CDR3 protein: CASTDNPGTGQFF; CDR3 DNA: TGTGCCAGCACTGATAACCCCGGGACAGGGCAGTTCTTC
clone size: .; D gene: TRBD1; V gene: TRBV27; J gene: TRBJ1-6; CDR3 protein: CASTGPGQGGLNSPLHF; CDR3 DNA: TGTGCCAGCACAGGACCGGGACAGGGGGGGTTAAATTCACCCCTCCACTTT
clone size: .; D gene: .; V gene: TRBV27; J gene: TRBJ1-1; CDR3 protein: CASSRNDRRNTEAFF; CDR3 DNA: TGTGCCAGCAGTCGAAATGACAGGAGGAACACTGAAGCTTTCTTT
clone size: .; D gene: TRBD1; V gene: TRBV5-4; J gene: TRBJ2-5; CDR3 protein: CASSLTRGQGAETQYF; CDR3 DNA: TGTGCCAGCAGCTTGACCCGGGGACAGGGGGCAGAGACCCAGTACTTC
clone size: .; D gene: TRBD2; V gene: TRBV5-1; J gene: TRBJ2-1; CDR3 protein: CASSLELALYNEQFF; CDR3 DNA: TGCGCCAGCAGCTTGGAACTAGCGCTGTACAATGAGCAGTTCTTC
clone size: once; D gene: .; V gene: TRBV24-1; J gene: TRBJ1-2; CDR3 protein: CATSPRGVNGYTF; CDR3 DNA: TGTGCCACCAGCCCGAGGGGTGTAAATGGCTACACCTTC
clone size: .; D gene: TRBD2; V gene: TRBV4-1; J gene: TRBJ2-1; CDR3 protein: CASSQSSGSSYNEQFF; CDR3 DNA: TGCGCCAGCAGCCAGTCTAGCGGCAGCTCCTACAATGAGCAGTTCTTC
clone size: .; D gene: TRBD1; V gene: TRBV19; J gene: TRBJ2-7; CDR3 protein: CASSITGVHEQYF; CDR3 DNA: TGTGCCAGTAGTATAACAGGGGTCCACGAGCAGTACTTC
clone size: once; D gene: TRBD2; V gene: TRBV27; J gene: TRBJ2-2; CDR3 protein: CASGLAGGSGELFF; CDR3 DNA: TGTGCCAGCGGGCTTGCGGGAGGTTCCGGGGAGCTGTTTTTT
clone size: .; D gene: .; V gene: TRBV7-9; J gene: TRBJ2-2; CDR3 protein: CASQTLVTGELFF; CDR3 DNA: TGTGCCAGCCAGACCTTGGTTACCGGGGAGCTGTTTTTT
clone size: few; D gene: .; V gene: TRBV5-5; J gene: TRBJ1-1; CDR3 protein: CASSFGSSEAFF; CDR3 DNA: TGTGCCAGCAGCTTCGGCAGCAGTGAAGCTTTCTTT
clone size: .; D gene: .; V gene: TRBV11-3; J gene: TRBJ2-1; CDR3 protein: CASSPPQKASVNEQFF; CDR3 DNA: TGTGCCAGCAGCCCCCCCCAGAAGGCTAGCGTCAATGAGCAGTTCTTC
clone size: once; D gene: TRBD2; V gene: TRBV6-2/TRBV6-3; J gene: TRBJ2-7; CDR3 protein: CASSPPPGLGYEQYF; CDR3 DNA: TGTGCCAGCAGCCCACCCCCGGGACTAGGCTACGAGCAGTACTTC
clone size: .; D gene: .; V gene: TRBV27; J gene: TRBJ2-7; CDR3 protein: CASSLLPVDRRYEQYF; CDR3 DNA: TGTGCCAGCAGTTTACTCCCCGTCGACAGGCGCTACGAGCAGTACTTC
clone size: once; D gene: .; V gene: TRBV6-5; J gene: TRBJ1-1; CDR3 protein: CASSDRRVAEAFF; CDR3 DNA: TGTGCCAGCAGCGATCGGAGGGTCGCTGAAGCTTTCTTT
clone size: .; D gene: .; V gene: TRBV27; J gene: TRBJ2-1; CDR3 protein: CASSGWEIRDNEQFF; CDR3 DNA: TGTGCCAGCAGTGGTTGGGAGATTCGCGACAATGAGCAGTTCTTC
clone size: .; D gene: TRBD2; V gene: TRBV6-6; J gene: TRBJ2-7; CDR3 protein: CASRTGLAGGEQYF; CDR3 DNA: TGTGCCAGCAGAACCGGACTAGCGGGAGGCGAGCAGTACTTC
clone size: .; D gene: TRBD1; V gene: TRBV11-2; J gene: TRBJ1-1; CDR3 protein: CASSRAGQLTEAFF; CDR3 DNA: TGTGCCAGCAGCCGCGCGGGACAGTTAACTGAAGCTTTCTTT
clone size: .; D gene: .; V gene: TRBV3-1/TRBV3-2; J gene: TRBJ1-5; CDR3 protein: CASSQDLTNQPQHF; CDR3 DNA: TGTGCCAGCAGCCAAGATTTGACGAATCAGCCCCAGCATTTT
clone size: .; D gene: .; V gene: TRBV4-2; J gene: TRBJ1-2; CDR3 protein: CASSHTPTPNREGGYTF; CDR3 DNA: TGTGCCAGCAGCCACACCCCTACCCCCAACAGGGAGGGGGGCTACACCTTC
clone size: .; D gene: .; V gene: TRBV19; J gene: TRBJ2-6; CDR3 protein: CASKDRRSGANVLTF; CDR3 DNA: TGTGCCAGCAAGGACCGACGCTCTGGGGCCAACGTCCTGACTTTC
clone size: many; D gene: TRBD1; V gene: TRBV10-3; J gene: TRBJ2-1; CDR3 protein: CAISDMQGARHNEQFF; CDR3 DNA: TGTGCCATCAGTGATATGCAGGGGGCGCGGCACAATGAGCAGTTCTTC
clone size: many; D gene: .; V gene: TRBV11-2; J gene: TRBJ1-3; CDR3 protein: CASSFGESGNTIYF; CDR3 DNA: TGTGCCAGCAGCTTCGGCGAATCTGGAAACACCATATATTTT
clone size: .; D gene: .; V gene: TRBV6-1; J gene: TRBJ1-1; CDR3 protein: CASSELTENTEAFF; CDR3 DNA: TGTGCCAGCAGTGAACTGACGGAGAACACTGAAGCTTTCTTT
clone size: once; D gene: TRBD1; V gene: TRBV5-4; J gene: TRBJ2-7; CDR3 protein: CASSWGQGYEQYF; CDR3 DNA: TGTGCCAGCAGCTGGGGACAGGGATACGAGCAGTACTTC
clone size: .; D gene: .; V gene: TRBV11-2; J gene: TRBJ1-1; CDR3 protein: CASSLNLYPMNTEAFF; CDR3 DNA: TGTGCCAGCAGCTTAAATCTGTACCCCATGAACACTGAAGCTTTCTTT